A selection of T cell receptor beta chains follows, all from one sample in a study of technical replicates of blood from a handful of donors. The repertoire was sequenced with immunoSEQ multiplex PCR; TCRdb's copy has only in-frame clones and lacks some. The table includes around 84,000 clones, roughly 92% detected once. Sequencing used T cells isolated from PBMCs. These receptors came from a human donor in good health. CDR3s include the opening cysteine and the closing phenylalanine or tryptophan. Each record gives: V gene, clone size, D gene, J gene, CDR3 protein, CDR3 DNA. D genes are given only for firm matches. Size is omitted from some rows. Given values are once, few, many or a class for expanded clones.

>TRBV28|.|TRBD2|TRBJ2-7
CASSSSSGRGEQYF
TGTGCCAGCAGTTCTTCTAGCGGGAGGGGCGAGCAGTACTTC
>TRBV5-4|once|.|TRBJ1-3
CASSFGGGNTIYF
TGTGCCAGCAGCTTCGGGGGTGGAAACACCATATATTTT
>TRBV28|few|TRBD1|TRBJ1-5
CASSVGQGYQPQHF
TGTGCCAGCAGTGTAGGACAGGGCTATCAGCCCCAGCATTTT
>TRBV6-1|.|TRBD2|TRBJ2-7
CASSDSGTNYEQYF
TGTGCCAGCAGCGATAGCGGGACGAACTACGAGCAGTACTTC
>TRBV10-1|.|.|TRBJ2-7
CASSLQGFYEQYF
TGCGCCAGCAGCCTACAGGGCTTCTACGAGCAGTACTTC
>TRBV5-1|.|TRBD2|TRBJ2-5
CASSLGSSGSETQYF
TGCGCCAGCAGCTTGGGATCTAGCGGCTCAGAGACCCAGTACTTC
>TRBV10-1|.|.|TRBJ2-1
CASSDDPHSSYNEQFF
TGCGCCAGCAGTGACGACCCCCACAGCTCCTACAATGAGCAGTTCTTC
>TRBV11-2|medium-sized|TRBD2|TRBJ2-7
CASRWKGLADLSGYEQYF
TGTGCCAGCAGATGGAAGGGACTAGCGGACTTATCGGGGTACGAGCAGTACTTC
>TRBV19|few|TRBD2|TRBJ2-5
CASSTRSGREETQYF
TGTGCCAGTAGTACACGAAGCGGGAGAGAAGAGACCCAGTACTTC
>TRBV7-9|.|.|TRBJ2-1
CASSTPAGPYNEQFF
TGTGCCAGCAGCACCCCAGCGGGCCCCTACAATGAGCAGTTCTTC
>TRBV6-6|.|.|TRBJ2-2
CASRSQRNTGELFF
TGTGCCAGCAGATCCCAGCGGAACACCGGGGAGCTGTTTTTT
>TRBV5-4|.|TRBD1|TRBJ1-1
CASSFGQVQRNTEAFF
TGTGCCAGCAGCTTCGGACAGGTACAGAGGAACACTGAAGCTTTCTTT
>TRBV27|.|.|TRBJ1-1
CASSLTAPWNTEAFF
TGTGCCAGCAGTTTAACAGCACCCTGGAACACTGAAGCTTTCTTT
>TRBV5-4|few|TRBD1|TRBJ2-7
CASSEPGQGYYEQYF
TGTGCCAGCAGCGAACCGGGACAGGGCTACTACGAGCAGTACTTC
>TRBV5-1|.|.|TRBJ1-6
CASSLVGNSPLHF
TGCGCCAGCAGCTTGGTCGGGAATTCACCCCTCCACTTT
>TRBV6-5|once|.|TRBJ2-7
CAWVRLPYEQYF
TGTGCGTGGGTCAGGCTCCCCTACGAGCAGTACTTC
>TRBV27|.|.|TRBJ1-4
CASTEGGGDEKLFF
TGTGCCAGCACCGAGGGGGGGGGCGATGAAAAACTGTTTTTT
>TRBV9|.|.|TRBJ1-1
CASSVGVSFEAFF
TGTGCCAGCAGCGTAGGTGTGAGCTTTGAAGCTTTCTTT
>TRBV27|.|.|TRBJ2-1
CASRTTTGLGEQFF
TGTGCCAGCAGAACGACGACAGGTCTAGGTGAGCAGTTCTTC
>TRBV10-1|.|.|TRBJ2-5
CASSESGGRETQYF
TGCGCCAGCAGTGAGTCAGGGGGACGGGAGACCCAGTACTTC
>TRBV6-1|.|.|TRBJ1-1
CASRGLEAFF
TGTGCCAGCCGAGGCCTTGAAGCTTTCTTT
>TRBV27|.|TRBD2|TRBJ2-1
CASSWGLVAKEQFF
TGTGCCAGCAGTTGGGGACTAGTGGCCAAGGAGCAGTTCTTC
>TRBV6-5|.|.|TRBJ1-1
CASGPRTEAFF
TGTGCCAGCGGGCCACGTACTGAAGCTTTCTTT
>TRBV7-6|.|TRBD1|TRBJ2-5
CASSTGVQETQYF
TGTGCCAGCAGCACAGGGGTCCAAGAGACCCAGTACTTC
>TRBV5-1|.|TRBD2|TRBJ2-2
CASSESGRASGGELFF
TGCGCCAGCAGCGAAAGCGGGAGGGCCTCGGGCGGGGAGCTGTTTTTT